The clone carrying this TCR beta chain was detected only a few times. The sample belongs to a study of regulatory T cells in long-lasting Graves disease. Libraries of TCR beta came from iRepertoire HTBI primers plus Arm-PCR of CDR3 regions. MiXCR, applied by TCRdb to the multiplex PCR reads, yields one record per CDR3 protein. Seen here are 240,000 or so distinct CDR3 sequences, 20% to 25% observed once, and the top ten hold around 14%. The sample's time point: newly diagnosed GD, antithyroid drugs for less than 3 months. PBMC-derived RNA was used for the TCR library. The CDR3 is 16 amino acids. Trimming took 6 bases from V and 0 from J, leaving 14 bases between them. Looked up from germline, CDR1 is MNHNS and CDR2 is SASEGT.

The specimen was peripheral blood mononuclear cells (PBMCs), collected at new diagnosis, from a patient treated with antithyroid drugs. The sequence was obtained from a female donor with Graves disease. The rearrangement uses TRBV6-1 and TRBJ1-4; D is unresolved. The CDR3 DNA sequence: TGTGCCAGCAGACGAAAGGGAGATGCAACTAATGAAAAACTGTTTTTT. It specifies CASRRKGDATNEKLFF.